The text below deals with one T cell receptor (beta chain). This sample was taken from a study of blood T cell repertoires in COVID-19. Study overall: Samples came from the United States, Italy and Spain, spanning acute and convalescent COVID-19. The cDNA or gDNA used as material had been derived from T cells, B-cell-depleted T cells, or PBMCs.

Trimming took 0 bases from V and 4 from J; bases not matched to a gene: 12. From germline, CDR1 is SGHRS and CDR2 YFSETQ. The CDR3 has 18 amino acids. In the authors' methods: Nucleated cell number was recorded as an estimate derived from reference gene primer amplification. The repertoire was sequenced with immunoSEQ multiplex PCR; TCRdb's copy has only in-frame clones and lacks some. The V and J calls and the clone size are those of that table, but D and trimming were determined from the DNA. The sample lists under 150,000 clones, approximately 85% occurring once. The chain couples TRBV5-1 to TRBJ2-2; 7 positions match TRBD2. This TCR derives from a human donor in a cohort sampled during active COVID-19. The material sequenced was peripheral blood. The CDR3 reads CASSLARLRGSGTGELFF. The CDR3 DNA reads TGCGCCAGCAGCTTGGCCCGACTGCGCGGGAGCGGCACCGGGGAGCTGTTTTTT.